Given below is one TCR beta chain in context. Its antigen remains unknown. V dropped 1 base and J dropped 0 bases, with 9 bases sitting between them. The CDR3 contains 15 residues. Germline CDR1 SEHNR, CDR2 FQNEAQ (reference sequence). One entry per CDR3 protein, called by TCRdb with MiXCR from the reads. The table includes around 570,000 distinct CDR3 sequences, about 39% detected once. The record originates from a study of T cell repertoires in cytomegalovirus infection. In the study overall: HLA-B-restricted CMV epitopes that are well studied, plus recently identified HLA-C-restricted ones, were used by the study. Matching HLA type and CMV infection were both indicated by public TCR beta signatures. Study observations and caveats: Based on cumulative public TCR beta family frequency, carriers of CMV plus the relevant HLA were identified. Clonotypes of TCR beta that were HLA-C-restricted and CMV-specific dominated the ex vivo response.

The sequence derives from a human donor in good health (CMV status not recorded). Some clones in this sample may be carry-over from other donors' samples. V and J are TRBV7-9 and TRBJ1-1, with D hard to call. Here the sequenced sample was cultured PBMCs, taken from culture after CMV antigen stimulation. The CDR3 is CASSLEAVMNTEAFF. The CDR3, as DNA: TGTGCCAGCAGCTTAGAGGCGGTTATGAACACTGAAGCTTTCTTT.